This section outlines one T cell receptor (beta chain) sequence together with its context. This CDR3 is built from 14 residues. The germline V gene has CDR1 SEHNR and CDR2 FQNEAQ (reference sequence). The V gene lost 3 bases and the J gene lost 7 bases, with 13 bases spanning the gap. The cohort comprised adults aged 18 to 89 years residing in 20 to 30 US areas. Here immunoSEQ multiplex PCR was the method, and the copy in TCRdb shows in-frame clones only, minus some. The sample has a few hundred thousand clones; about 89% are singletons. The data are from a study of blood T cell repertoires in COVID-19. Study-level information: Recovered Cohort 3 donors showed two negative PCRs, clearance, or symptom resolution. Acute and convalescent COVID-19 specimens originated in the United States, Italy and Spain.

The chain uses TRBV7-9 and TRBJ1-5, with D perhaps matching TRBD1 (6 bases). The sequence derives from a man aged 40-55 years in a cohort exposed to, infected with or recovered from COVID-19 (not recorded which). The sample taken for sequencing was PBMCs or T cells enriched from blood (not recorded which). The CDR3, as DNA: TGTGCCAGCAGCTTGGCGGGGGGCGGACAGCCCCAGCATTTT. Translating gives CASSLAGGGQPQHF.